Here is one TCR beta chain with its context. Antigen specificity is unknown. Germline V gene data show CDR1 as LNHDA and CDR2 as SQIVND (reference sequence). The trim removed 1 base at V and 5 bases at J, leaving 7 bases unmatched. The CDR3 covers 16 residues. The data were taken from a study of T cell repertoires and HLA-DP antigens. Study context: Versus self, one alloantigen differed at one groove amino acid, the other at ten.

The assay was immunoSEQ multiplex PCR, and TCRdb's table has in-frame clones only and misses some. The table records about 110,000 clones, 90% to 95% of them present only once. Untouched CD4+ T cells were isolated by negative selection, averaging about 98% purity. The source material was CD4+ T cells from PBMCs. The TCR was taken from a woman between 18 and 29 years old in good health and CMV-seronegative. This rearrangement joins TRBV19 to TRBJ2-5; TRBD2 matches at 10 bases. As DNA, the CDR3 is TGTGCCAGTAGTATAGGGCCTAGCGGGAGTGCTGAGACCCAGTACTTC. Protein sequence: CASSIGPSGSAETQYF.